This T cell receptor (beta chain) came from a study of shared clonotypes between healthy human individuals. The table lists this clone with a few counts. This sample also contains other DNA sequences that code for the same CDR3. Assay used: immunoSEQ multiplex PCR; TCRdb lists only in-frame clones, some missing. The table includes millions of clones, under 95% detected once. The CDR3 runs 13 residues. CDR1 MDHEN and CDR2 SYDVKM come from the germline V gene. V was shortened by 3 bases and J by 7 bases, with 12 bases between the two germline ends. The naive CD8 population came from CD45RO-negative cells selected for CCR7, without terminally differentiated effector memory CD45RA+ cells.

This rearrangement joins TRBV28 to TRBJ1-1; no clear D gene. This clonotype originated in a man between 18 and 29 years old in good health. Some clones in this sample may be carry-over from other donors' samples. Sequences were obtained from naive CD8+ T cells from PBMCs. CDR3 loop: CASSFSGGGEAFF. The CDR3 nucleotides read TGTGCCAGCAGTTTTTCCGGCGGCGGTGAAGCTTTCTTT.